This T cell receptor (beta chain) was sequenced for a study of post-analysis software for immune sequencing data (dated by TCRdb to between 2015 and 2016). Turning to the overall study: Disease courses on record covered relapsing-remitting, secondary progressive and progressive-relapsing multiple sclerosis, though some patients had no subtype annotation. A subset of samples was prepared in parallel using single-end sample barcoding, then pooled and co-amplified after Illumina adapter ligation. The patient repertoires were compared against around 11 previously published healthy control repertoires obtained from donors aged roughly 6 to 26 years.

To demonstrate the VDJtools post-analysis software, the study profiled TCR beta repertoires from the peripheral blood of about a dozen young patients with multiple sclerosis. The patients with multiple sclerosis were children and adolescents between roughly 6 and 15 years of age. In its sample, this clonotype was seen once. Which antigen it targets is not known. No much larger clone exists at a distance of one base, and base qualities are not known. Libraries were built with PCR. TCRdb records Illumina HiSeq 2500 as the sequencer. To reduce PCR and sequencing biases, unique molecular identifiers were built into the TCR beta cDNA libraries. Every 1 to 10 million input T cells yielded about 500,000 cDNA molecules, meaning each molecule approximated one T cell. Patient libraries were prepared and sequenced with the same protocol used for the earlier healthy control dataset. Within a given batch, samples were prepared together, multiplexed and sequenced on the same HiSeq lane. The authors processed their data as follows. Raw barcoded reads were processed with MIGEC, and single-read molecular identifier groups were discarded before consensus assembly and CDR3 extraction. VDJtools was used for post-analysis of the clonotype tables, with diversity normalized by down-sampling every dataset to the smallest sample size. In repertoire overlap clustering, CDR3 amino acid sequences, but not nucleotide sequences, were matched to correct batch-related cross-sample contamination. Using fastp trimming at Q25 and MiXCR clonotype assembly, TCRdb reanalyzed the public sequencing data and kept in-frame beta chains. Rows are combined by CDR3 protein, so each entry shows the most common genes and DNA. The V and J calls shown here were made by TCRdb, not taken from the authors' results. This sample lists roughly 800,000 distinct CDR3 sequences; about 57% were detected once. In total, the top ten clones hold approximately 4.4% of the sample.

The paper's findings and limits, for the study overall: Compared with controls, multiple sclerosis patients had significantly lower normalized Chao1 diversity, a finding suggesting substantial peripheral T-cell clonal expansion. The control group was slightly older than the multiple sclerosis patient group. A handful of TRBV segments, including TRBV5-6, TRBV5-1 and TRBV20-1, were significantly more frequent in patients than controls. Direct clustering with F measure showed strong co-clustering of samples prepared in the same batch, prompting a batch-effect correction.

From its cysteine to its phenylalanine, the CDR3 spans 15 amino acids. The sequence is cut down to CDR3 DNA, 45 bases in frame from base 1. According to the germline V gene, CDR1 reads MNHEY and CDR2 reads SVGAGI. Ends trimmed: V by 9 bases, J by 0 bases; bases unmatched to a gene: 6. This TCR was sampled from a girl aged 10 to 17 with multiple sclerosis. The sequenced sample was blood. This sequence uses TRBV6-5 and TRBJ1-3, with 9 bases in between that match TRBD1. The CDR3 sequence is CASSATGGSGNTIYF. The DNA sequence is given as TGTGCCAGTTCCGCGACAGGGGGCTCTGGAAACACCATATATTTT.